These 26 T cell receptor beta chains were sequenced from one sample in a study of tumor and adjacent non-tumor tissue in lung cancer. This sample's RNA came from whole unsorted tissue. Three rounds of nested PCR, following a modified ARM-PCR protocol, produced the TCRbeta library. A single record per CDR3 protein comes from TCRdb applying MiXCR to the multiplex PCR reads. The top ten hold 37% of the sample, which has more than 85,000 distinct CDR3 sequences, roughly 77% seen once. Sequencing was carried out using lung tumor tissue. The receptor source for this set is a woman aged 60-75 years with non-small cell lung cancer.

This chain connects TRBV20-1 to TRBJ1-1, with TRBD1 matching over 7 bases. Germline V gene data show CDR1 as DFQATT and CDR2 as SNEGSKA (reference sequence). This CDR3 contains 16 residues. This CDR3 is CCTPKEGGSVNTEAFF. The DNA for the CDR3 is TGCTGTACTCCCAAAGAAGGGGGCTCCGTGAACACTGAAGCTTTCTTT.

The CDR3 nucleotides read TGTGCCAGCAGCCAACTAGCGGGAGTTGAGCAGTTCTTC. It specifies CASSQLAGVEQFF. The V and J genes are TRBV7-2 and TRBJ2-1; TRBD2 matches at 11 bases. This CDR3 has 13 residues. Germline CDR1 is SGHTA and CDR2 is FQGNSA. V was pared by 5 bases and J by 9 bases, with 3 bases of the junction left unmatched.

This clonotype was detected only once. A read error may explain this, as a much larger clone is one base away. The rearrangement uses TRBV6-2 or TRBV6-3 and TRBJ1-5, with 7 nucleotides matching TRBD1. This CDR3 contains 17 residues. Unmatched junction bases numbered 12, after V lost 7 bases and J lost 0 bases. The V gene's germline CDR1 is MNHEY and CDR2 SVGEGT. The CDR3 protein is CASISAGTALSNQPQHF. The CDR3 region has the DNA TGTGCCAGCATTTCCGCCGGGACAGCACTTAGCAATCAGCCCCAGCATTTT.

Regarding this clonotype: The CDR3 does not end in the conserved phenylalanine or tryptophan, so this is likely a read error. The rearrangement links TRBV11-2 to TRBJ1-2; TRBD1 matches at 7 bases. The CDR3 contains 15 residues. Germline lookup yields CDR1 SGHAT and CDR2 FQNNGV. The V gene end was trimmed by 2 bases and the J gene end by 8 bases; junction bases not matched to a gene: 11. CDR3 sequence: CASSLLRDSPHGYTS. The CDR3 bases are TGTGCCAGCAGCTTATTACGGGACAGCCCGCACGGCTACACCTCC.

Ten or more counts support this clonotype. The chain couples TRBV4-1 to TRBJ2-3; unclear D gene. Germline values: CDR1 MGHRA, CDR2 YSYEKL. The CDR3 runs 14 residues. With 0 bases removed from V and 6 bases from J, the gap between germline ends came to 10 bases. Written as DNA, the CDR3 is TGCGCCAGCAGCCAAGATTGGTCTGGGGATACGCAGTATTTT. Translation: CASSQDWSGDTQYF.

Details on this clonotype: The junction and the germline gene differ at one end; a read error may be behind it. The CDR3: CSAGHLNSPLHF. CDR3 sequence (DNA): TGCAGCGCCGGACACCTTAATTCACCCCTACACTTT. This chain connects TRBV29-1 to TRBJ1-6, with a weak D call TRBD1 (5 bases). The CDR3 is made up of 12 amino acids. The germline gives CDR1 SQVTM, CDR2 ANQGSEA.

In the case of this clonotype: Given the absence of the conserved phenylalanine or tryptophan at the CDR3 end, a read error is likely. V is TRBV11-3 and J is TRBJ1-2, with a weak D call TRBD1 (5 bases). Germline-derived CDR1 and CDR2 are SGHNT and YENEEA. This CDR3 is built from 13 residues. The CDR3: CASSLGRDLVYTL. The DNA of the CDR3 is TGTGCCAGTAGCTTAGGCAGGGATCTTGTCTACACCTTA.

In the case of this clonotype: At one end the junction does not follow the germline gene, possibly because of a read error. The gene calls are TRBV11-1 and TRBJ1-1, with D unclear. The length of the CDR3 is 13 residues. Germline lookup yields CDR1 SGHAT and CDR2 FQDESV (reference sequence). As DNA, the CDR3 is TGTGCCAGCAGCTTACTGGTAGACACTGAAGCTATCTTT. It yields the protein CASSLLVDTEAIF.

At least ten counts were recorded for this clonotype. V gene TRBV20-1 combines with J gene TRBJ1-1; D is unresolved. With 6 bases removed from V and 3 bases from J, the gap between germline ends came to 14 bases. The CDR3 is 13 amino acids. Germline V gene data show CDR1 as DFQATT and CDR2 as SNEGSKA (reference sequence). The CDR3 spells CSAPARVDTEAFF. The DNA of the CDR3 is TGCAGTGCCCCCGCCCGGGTCGACACTGAAGCTTTCTTT.

On this clonotype itself: The junction does not match germline at one end; this may be a read error. V usage is TRBV4-3 and J usage is TRBJ2-1; 14 bases align to TRBD2. Germline CDR1 is LGHNA and CDR2 is YSLEER. The CDR3 runs to 16 residues. The CDR3 DNA follows: TGCGCCCGCAGCCAATGGACTAGCGGGAGGTTGAATGAACAGTTCTTC. Its translation: CARSQWTSGRLNEQFF.

V usage is TRBV25-1 and J usage is TRBJ1-3, with no clear D. In germline, CDR1 is MGHDK, CDR2 SYGVNS. Trimming cost V 9 bases and J 11 bases, with 11 bases left between them. The CDR3 sequence is 10 residues long. The DNA for the CDR3 is TGTGCCAGTAGTCCGGGATCCATATATTTT. Translating it yields CASSPGSIYF.

On this clonotype itself: Given a much more abundant clone one base away, this may be a read error. CDR3 amino acids: CASSQGAVSGGAFQETQYF. The CDR3 DNA reads as TGTGCCAGCAGCCAAGGTGCGGTTAGCGGGGGGGCATTTCAAGAGACCCAGTACTTC. The chain links TRBV4-2 to TRBJ2-5, with 11 positions matching TRBD2. V was clipped by 1 base and J by 2 bases; unmatched bases: 12. The CDR3 sequence is 19 residues long. Germline V gene data show CDR1 as LGHNA and CDR2 as YNFKEQ.

Many counts were recorded for this clonotype. The rearrangement joins TRBV12-3 or TRBV12-4 to TRBJ1-1; D might be TRBD1 (6 bases). This CDR3 spans 14 amino acids. V was trimmed by 6 bases and J by 4 bases, leaving 15 bases between them. The CDR3 loop is CASSEQGGSTEAFF. Here the CDR3 DNA reads TGTGCCAGCAGCGAACAGGGAGGCAGCACTGAAGCTTTCTTT.

Comments on this clonotype: Since no conserved phenylalanine or tryptophan closes the CDR3, a read error is the likely cause. The J gene is TRBJ2-1, the V gene TRBV11-3; TRBD1 or TRBD2 may be the D gene (6 bases each). CDR1 and CDR2 (germline): SGHNT, YENEEA. The CDR3 length is 13 residues. CDR3 region: CASTGASYNEQFL. CDR3 DNA: TGTGCCAGCACGGGGGCGTCCTACAATGAACAGTTCCTC.

This clonotype was observed a handful of times. One end of the junction is discordant with germline, which a read error may explain. The chain employs TRBV11-2 and TRBJ2-3, with 8 nucleotides matching TRBD2. Germline-derived CDR1 and CDR2 are SGHAT and FQNNGV. The CDR3 contains 14 residues. The CDR3 DNA sequence: TGTGCTAGCAGCCTGGGACTAGTCACAGATATGCAGTATTTT. This sequence encodes CASSLGLVTDMQYF.

Regarding this clonotype: Its ends do not fully match the called genes, so a read error is possible. J is TRBJ2-1 and V is TRBV11-1, with 7 bases identical to TRBD1. The V gene's germline CDR1 is SGHAT and CDR2 FQDESV (reference sequence). The CDR3 sequence is 15 residues long. CDR3 nucleotides: TGTACCAGTAGCTACCGGACAGGTATGGGGAATGAGCAGTTCTTC. It encodes CTSSYRTGMGNEQFF.

As regards this clonotype: Given a much more abundant clone one base away, this may be a read error. J is TRBJ2-5 and V is TRBV6-1, with TRBD1 matching 8 bases. Germline values: CDR1 MNHNS, CDR2 SASEGT. This CDR3 spans 12 amino acids. CDR3 region: CATSGQGETQYF. As DNA, the CDR3 is TGTGCCACCAGTGGACAGGGAGAGACCCAGTACTTC.

The CDR3: CASSNGQVTGYEQFF. CDR3 coding DNA: TGTGCCAGCAGCAACGGACAGGTGACGGGTTATGAGCAGTTCTTC. This rearrangement joins TRBV21-1 to TRBJ2-1; the table's TRBD1 call for D was not verified on the DNA. TRBV21-1 is shown as a pseudogene. This CDR3 has 15 amino acids.

A word on this clonotype: The conserved closing phenylalanine or tryptophan is absent in this CDR3, likely reflecting a read error. The gene calls are TRBV11-3 and TRBJ2-1; possible D gene TRBD1, 6 bases. This CDR3 spans 15 amino acids. Germline V gene sequence: CDR1 SGHNT, CDR2 YENEEA. CDR3 coding DNA: TGTGCCAGCAGCTTAGCAGGGGACAACTACGATGAGCAGTTCTCC. Translating gives CASSLAGDNYDEQFS.

Comments on this clonotype: Because it lacks the conserved phenylalanine or tryptophan at the end, this CDR3 is likely a read error. Because the CDR3's place on the DNA is in doubt, the DNA is left out and the CDR3 is given as listed by TCRdb. The chain recombines TRBV11-2 with TRBJ2-3; the table assigns TRBD2, which was not confirmed against the DNA. The CDR3 adds up to 16 amino acids, both ends counted. The V gene's germline CDR1 is SGHAT and CDR2 FQNNGV. This chain's CDR3 is CASTRTLAGGTDTEYS.

The gene calls are TRBV10-1 and TRBJ1-2; the D is unclear. V lost 1 base and J 10 bases, leaving 13 bases between the germline ends. This CDR3 comprises 13 residues. Germline CDR1 and CDR2: WNHNN and SYGVQD (reference sequence). CDR3 amino acids: CASSELVGGAYTF. The CDR3 bases are TGCGCCAGCAGTGAGTTAGTGGGTGGTGCCTACACCTTC.

The table lists this clonotype with a count of one. One end of the junction varies from germline; a read error may be responsible. The chain combines TRBV11-2 with TRBJ2-1, with 7 bases lining up with TRBD1. The CDR3 length is 16 residues. Germline V gene sequence: CDR1 SGHAT, CDR2 FQNNGV. This chain's CDR3 is CASSHIRGGRYNEQFF. The DNA of the CDR3 is TGTGCCAGCAGCCATATTAGAGGGGGCCGATACAACGAGCAATTCTTC. The full variable domain, its missing parts supplied by reference TRBV11-2 and TRBJ2-1, is EAGVAQSPRYKIIEKRQSVAFWCNPISGHATLYWYQQILGQGPKLLIQFQNNGVVDDSQLPKDRFSAERLKGVDSTLKIQPAKLEDSAVYLCASSHIRGGRYNEQFFGPGTRLTVL.

This clonotype appeared a single time. A much larger clone differs by one base, so this may be a read error. The V call is TRBV12-3 or TRBV12-4, the J call TRBJ1-1; no clear D gene. V lost 5 bases to trimming and J lost 10 bases, with 11 bases between them. The CDR3 sequence is 11 residues long. This chain's CDR3 is CASSGRSRAFF. DNA for the CDR3: TGTGCCAGCAGTGGCCGCTCACGAGCTTTCTTT.

This clonotype was seen repeatedly, ten times or more. This sequence joins TRBV5-6 and TRBJ1-5; possible D gene TRBD1, 6 bases. V was clipped by 4 bases and J by 0 bases, with 11 bases between them. The germline CDR1 and CDR2 sequences are SGHDT and YYEEEE. This CDR3 has 15 amino acids. The CDR3: CASSPGQNSNQPQHF. CDR3 sequence (DNA): TGTGCCAGCAGCCCGGGACAAAATAGCAATCAGCCCCAGCATTTT.

With regard to this clonotype: A much larger clone lies a single base off, so this may be a read error. The rearrangement links TRBV6-5 to TRBJ1-2; tentatively, D is TRBD1 (5 bases). The CDR3 totals 14 residues. From germline, CDR1 is MNHEY and CDR2 SVGAGI. Written as DNA, the CDR3 is TGTGCCACCAGTACCTTTGGGGGTAACTATGGCTACACCTTC. Its protein product is CATSTFGGNYGYTF.

As to this clonotype: A much larger clone is a single base away; this may be a read error. The CDR3 end shows no conserved phenylalanine or tryptophan, and so a read error is likely. The V gene is TRBV6-6, the J gene TRBJ2-7; perhaps TRBD1 as D (5 bases). Germline-derived CDR1 and CDR2 are MNHNY and SVGAGI (reference sequence). The length of the CDR3 is 15 residues. V shed 0 bases and J shed 7 bases, with 16 bases lying between them. As DNA, the CDR3 is TGTGCCAGCAGTTACTCCTCCGCAGGGCCCTCAGAGCAGTACATC. The encoded protein is CASSYSSAGPSEQYI.